This T cell receptor (beta chain) stems from a study of T cell responses to AZD1222 COVID-19 vaccine. General observations from the study: Nearly half of unique spike-specific TCRs reportedly avoided B.1.351 and B.1.1.7 mutated regions.

Germline V gene lookup returns CDR1 MGHRA and CDR2 YSYEKL. V was pared by 6 bases and J by 5 bases, with 5 bases of the junction left unmatched. The CDR3 spans 14 residues. Measured with immunoSEQ multiplex PCR; TCRdb has only the in-frame clones, and not every one. This table holds 100,000 to 150,000 clones, 94% found once. This clone was observed a single time. The antigen is not known. The chain employs TRBV4-1 and TRBJ1-1, with 11 bases matching TRBD1. Sequencing used peripheral blood, obtained on day 0 of AZD1222 vaccination. The TCR comes from an adult in good health. The CDR3 region is CASRDRGRGTEAFF. In nucleotides, the CDR3 is TGCGCCAGCAGGGACAGGGGGCGCGGGACTGAAGCTTTCTTT.